The 28 T cell receptor beta chains listed next were all sequenced from one sample in a study of blood T cell repertoires in COVID-19. Assay: immunoSEQ multiplex PCR; the TCRdb copy retains only in-frame clones and omits some. This table has over 200,000 clones, approximately 83% appearing once. Input material: PBMCs or T cells enriched from blood (not recorded which). The receptors were sampled from a woman between 50 and 59 years old who had recovered from COVID-19.

The chain uses TRBV6-4 and TRBJ1-3; D call uncertain. The CDR3 is made up of 14 amino acids. With 2 bases removed from V and 2 bases from J, the gap between germline ends came to 7 bases. The germline CDR1 and CDR2 sequences are MRHNA and SNTAGT. This CDR3 is CASSDRGPGNTIYF. CDR3 in DNA: TGTGCCAGCAGTGACAGAGGGCCTGGAAACACCATATATTTT.

This chain joins TRBV9 and TRBJ2-7, with 7 nucleotides matching TRBD2. Germline CDR1 and CDR2: SGDLS and YYNGEE. The CDR3 extends over 16 amino acids. Trimming cost V 4 bases and J 4 bases; bases outside gene matches: 14. The chain's CDR3 is CASSPHATGGLYEQYF. For the CDR3, the DNA is TGTGCCAGCAGCCCCCATGCGACGGGAGGATTATACGAGCAGTACTTC.

The rearrangement uses TRBV5-1 and TRBJ1-4, with 7 bases lining up with TRBD1. J gave up 7 bases and V 3 bases, and 9 bases lay outside the gene matches. Germline CDR1 SGHRS, CDR2 YFSETQ. The CDR3 is 15 amino acids. The CDR3 DNA sequence: TGCGCCAGCAGCTCGTACAGGGGCAGAGGTGAAAAACTGTTTTTT. It specifies CASSSYRGRGEKLFF.

The chain recombines TRBV6-6 with TRBJ1-1; possibly TRBD1 for D (5 bases). This CDR3 spans 12 amino acids. Trimming removed 2 bases from V and 11 bases from J, with 12 bases in between. CDR1 and CDR2 (germline): MNHNY, SVGAGI (reference sequence). The CDR3 bases are TGTGCCAGCAGTTACCACAGGTGGCGGGCTTTCTTT. This gives the protein CASSYHRWRAFF.

The V gene is TRBV24-1, the J gene TRBJ1-5; D is unresolved. This CDR3 has 13 residues. V was shortened by 3 bases and J by 8 bases, with 10 bases between the two germline ends. Germline assignment: CDR1 KGHDR and CDR2 SFDVKD. CDR3 in amino acids: CATSDTLGKPQHF. CDR3 sequence (DNA): TGTGCCACCAGTGATACACTCGGGAAGCCCCAGCATTTT.

This clone was seen only once. The chain combines TRBV5-1 with TRBJ2-7; 7 bases are shared with TRBD1. V shed 4 bases, J shed 0 bases, and the junction held 4 bases outside the gene matches. CDR1 and CDR2 (germline): SGHRS, YFSETQ. This CDR3 region has 14 residues. In DNA form, the CDR3 reads TGCGCCAGCAGCACCGGGACAGTCTCCTACGAGCAGTACTTC. Amino acids: CASSTGTVSYEQYF.

This clone was seen just once. This chain uses TRBV5-6 with TRBJ1-5; tentatively, D is TRBD1 (5 bases). Germline V gene lookup returns CDR1 SGHDT and CDR2 YYEEEE. The V end was cut by 6 bases, the J end by 2 bases, with 15 bases between. The CDR3 contains 15 residues. CDR3 sequence (DNA): TGTGCCAGCACCTTTCGACGGGGGGGCAATCAGCCCCAGCATTTT. Its protein is CASTFRRGGNQPQHF.

The rearrangement uses TRBV19 and TRBJ1-2; perhaps TRBD1 as D (6 bases). The CDR3 has 14 residues. The V gene's germline CDR1 is LNHDA and CDR2 SQIVND (reference sequence). V was trimmed by 5 bases and J by 4 bases, leaving 14 bases between them. CDR3 in DNA: TGTGCCAGTAGTGTCGTCAGGGGTAGCTATGGCTACACCTTC. This sequence encodes CASSVVRGSYGYTF.

This clone came up a few times. The chain uses TRBV6-5 and TRBJ2-4; TRBD2 is a possible D gene (5 bases). The CDR3 extends over 15 amino acids. CDR1 is MNHEY, CDR2 SVGAGI, per germline. Between the trimmed V and J ends, which lost 4 bases and 0 bases, there was a span of 10 bases. The CDR3: CASSSGLLAKNIQYF. Here the CDR3 DNA reads TGTGCCAGCAGTTCCGGACTGCTAGCCAAAAACATTCAGTACTTC.

The chain carries TRBV9 and TRBJ1-2; 10 bases fit TRBD1. The CDR3 is 16 residues long. Germline assignment: CDR1 SGDLS and CDR2 YYNGEE. V gave up 0 bases and J gave up 7 bases; unmatched junction bases: 9. Written as DNA, the CDR3 is TGTGCCAGCAGCGTAGGGACAGGGGGAACTCCTACTGGCTACACCTTC. It translates to CASSVGTGGTPTGYTF.

The chain links TRBV19 to TRBJ2-6; 10 positions agree with TRBD2. The CDR3 totals 16 residues. V was clipped by 5 bases and J by 5 bases; unmatched bases: 6. CDR1 is LNHDA, CDR2 SQIVND, per germline (reference sequence). DNA of the CDR3: TGTGCCAGTAGTGGACTAGCGGTCGTAAGGGCCAACGTCCTGACTTTC. It codes for CASSGLAVVRANVLTF. Together with reference TRBV19 and TRBJ2-6, the CDR3 gives the full variable domain: DGGITQSPKYLFRKEGQNVTLSCEQNLNHDAMYWYRQDPGQGLRLIYYSQIVNDFQKGDIAEGYSVSREKKESFPLTVTSAQKNPTAFYLCASSGLAVVRANVLTFGAGSRLTVL.

The chain employs TRBV27 and TRBJ2-7, with 8 bases matching TRBD2. The V gene end was trimmed by 8 bases and the J gene end by 1 base; junction bases not matched to a gene: 7. The CDR3 has 14 amino acids. CDR1 is MNHEY, CDR2 SMNVEV, per germline (reference sequence). CDR3 protein: CASRTSGFSYEQYF. The CDR3, as DNA: TGTGCCAGCCGTACTAGCGGTTTTTCCTACGAGCAGTACTTC.

The table lists this clone with a few counts. This chain connects TRBV5-6 to TRBJ2-1, with TRBD2 identical over 11 bases. With 4 bases clipped from V and 6 bases from J, the junction kept 9 bases outside the gene matches. The CDR3 covers 16 residues. Germline-derived CDR1 and CDR2 are SGHDT and YYEEEE. The CDR3 coding sequence is TGTGCCAGCAGCCCCGGACTAGCGGGTTCACTCAATGAGCAGTTCTTC. Translating it yields CASSPGLAGSLNEQFF. Full variable domain (remainder filled in from reference TRBV5-6 and TRBJ2-1): DAGVTQSPTHLIKTRGQQVTLRCSPKSGHDTVSWYQQALGQGPQFIFQYYEEEERQRGNFPDRFSGHQFPNYSSELNVNALLLGDSALYLCASSPGLAGSLNEQFFGPGTRLTVL.

This clone appeared once. The chain is built from TRBV12-3 or TRBV12-4 and TRBJ2-7; TRBD1 aligns across 8 bases. V shed 7 bases and J 4 bases; nucleotides not matched to a gene: 6. This CDR3 has 13 residues. The CDR3 DNA sequence: TGTGCCAGCATACGGACAGGGACTTACGAGCAGTACTTC. Its translation: CASIRTGTYEQYF.

The genes are TRBV16 and TRBJ2-5, with 15 nucleotides matching TRBD2. The germline V gene encodes CDR1 KGHSY and CDR2 FQNENV. The CDR3 is made up of 17 amino acids. V dropped 2 bases and J dropped 5; count of bases not matched to a gene: 6. CDR3 region: CASSQRTSGRAGETQYF. The DNA for the CDR3 is TGTGCCAGCAGCCAACGGACTAGCGGGAGGGCCGGGGAGACCCAGTACTTC.

The CDR3 loop is CASRGTGDYEQYF. The CDR3 DNA reads as TGTGCCAGCAGGGGGACAGGGGACTACGAGCAGTACTTC. This chain joins TRBV12-3 or TRBV12-4 and TRBJ2-7; 10 bases fit TRBD1. V shed 6 bases, J shed 3 bases, and the junction held 2 bases outside the gene matches. There are 13 residues in the CDR3.

CDR3 amino acids: CASSPGQGLGANVLTF. The CDR3 region has the DNA TGTGCCAGCAGCCCGGGACAGGGATTAGGGGCCAACGTCCTGACTTTC. The chain combines TRBV3-1 (or the pseudogene TRBV3-2) with TRBJ2-6, with 9 nucleotides matching TRBD1. CDR1 and CDR2 (germline): LGHDT, YNNKEL (reference sequence). Trimming took 4 bases from V and 4 from J; bases not matched to a gene: 5. The CDR3 spans 16 residues.

The chain employs TRBV21-1 and TRBJ2-2; the table's D call, TRBD2, has no DNA check behind it. TRBV21-1 is designated a pseudogene. This CDR3 comprises 17 residues. This chain's CDR3 is CASSPRTSGTNTGELFF. CDR3 nucleotide sequence: TGTGCCAGCAGCCCCCGGACTAGCGGGACGAACACCGGGGAGCTGTTTTTT.

The J gene is TRBJ1-2, the V gene TRBV18; 7 nucleotides agree with TRBD1. Losses at the gene ends were 3 bases for V and 5 bases for J; bases not matched to a gene: 6. The CDR3 length is 14 residues. Germline CDR1 is KGHSH and CDR2 is LQKENI. Here the CDR3 reads CASSPPNRGYGYTF. CDR3 sequence (DNA): TGTGCCAGCTCACCCCCGAACAGGGGATATGGCTACACCTTC.

The chain links TRBV3-1 (or the pseudogene TRBV3-2) to TRBJ2-1, with 11 bases lining up with TRBD2. CDR1 is LGHDT, CDR2 YNNKEL, per germline (reference sequence). The CDR3 totals 15 residues. V dropped 5 bases and J dropped 6; count of bases not matched to a gene: 6. The CDR3 here is CASSSRLAGTNEQFF. As DNA, the CDR3 is TGTGCCAGCAGCTCCCGACTAGCGGGGACCAATGAGCAGTTCTTC.

The chain uses TRBV3-1 (or the pseudogene TRBV3-2) and TRBJ2-1, with D possibly matching TRBD1 (5 bases). The germline gives CDR1 LGHDT, CDR2 YNNKEL (reference sequence). V shed 0 bases and J shed 3 bases, with 12 bases lying between them. This CDR3 is 16 amino acids long. CDR3 bases: TGTGCCAGCAGCCAAGAAGATAAGGGGTTCTACAATGAGCAGTTCTTC. Its translation is CASSQEDKGFYNEQFF.

This clone showed up just once. The V and J genes are TRBV19 and TRBJ2-7; a weak D match, TRBD2 (5 bases). V gave up 8 bases and J gave up 6 bases, with 23 bases separating them. This CDR3 contains 15 residues. CDR1 and CDR2 from the germline V gene are LNHDA and SQIVND (reference sequence). In nucleotides, the CDR3 is TGTGCCAGTTCTGCGAGGGCAGGCTGGAATGGCGAGCAGTACTTC. It yields the protein CASSARAGWNGEQYF.

The V call is TRBV28, the J call TRBJ2-3, with 13 bases lining up with TRBD2. Unmatched junction bases numbered 6, after V lost 1 base and J lost 5 bases. Germline assignment: CDR1 MDHEN and CDR2 SYDVKM. This CDR3 is built from 17 residues. CDR3 nucleotide sequence: TGTGCCAGCAGTTTATATCGGACTAGCGGGAGATTAGATACGCAGTATTTT. Its translation: CASSLYRTSGRLDTQYF.

This clone occurred once. This chain links TRBV4-2 with TRBJ1-4; no clear D. This CDR3 spans 16 amino acids. The V end lost 0 bases, the J end lost 0 bases, and 8 bases lay between the germline ends. The V gene's germline CDR1 is LGHNA and CDR2 YNFKEQ. CDR3 in amino acids: CASSQERSATNEKLFF. Here the CDR3 DNA reads TGTGCCAGCAGCCAAGAAAGAAGCGCAACTAATGAAAAACTGTTTTTT.

The chain recombines TRBV28 with TRBJ1-1, with TRBD1 matching over 8 bases. J lost 6 bases, V lost 2 bases, and 8 bases had no gene match. This CDR3 comprises 15 residues. Per the germline V gene, CDR1 is MDHEN and CDR2 is SYDVKM. CDR3: CASSLMVQGVPEAFF. In DNA, the CDR3 is TGTGCCAGCAGTTTAATGGTACAGGGGGTACCTGAAGCTTTCTTT.

The rearrangement joins TRBV9 to TRBJ2-1; 9 bases match TRBD2. Germline assignment: CDR1 SGDLS and CDR2 YYNGEE. V lost 7 bases to trimming and J lost 1 base; unmatched junction nucleotides: 6. This CDR3 has 15 residues. The DNA of the CDR3 is TGTGCCAGCGCGGGTAGCGGGAGTTCCTACAATGAGCAGTTCTTC. Translating it yields CASAGSGSSYNEQFF. Complete variable domain (other parts from reference TRBV9 and TRBJ2-1): DSGVTQTPKHLITATGQRVTLRCSPRSGDLSVYWYQQSLDQGLQFLIQYYNGEERAKGNILERFSAQQFPDLHSELNLSSLELGDSALYFCASAGSGSSYNEQFFGPGTRLTVL.

The CDR3 DNA is TGTGCCACCAGCAAACGGGAGTCCGGCGAGCAGTACTTC. Translation: CATSKRESGEQYF. The chain recombines TRBV15 with TRBJ2-7; perhaps TRBD2 as D (6 bases). Looked up from germline, CDR1 is LNHNV and CDR2 is YYDKDF (reference sequence). The CDR3 is 13 amino acids. V lost 4 bases and J 6 bases, leaving 13 bases between the germline ends.

V usage is TRBV9 and J usage is TRBJ1-1; 7 positions match TRBD1. Germline CDR1 SGDLS, CDR2 YYNGEE. The CDR3 spans 14 residues. Unmatched junction bases numbered 4, after V lost 4 bases and J lost 1 base. The CDR3 DNA is TGTGCCAGCAGCAGGGGGCCAGGGAACACTGAAGCTTTCTTT. It encodes CASSRGPGNTEAFF.